This TCR beta chain was captured in a study of T-cell reconstitution after alpha-beta-depleted transplantation in children. Comment on this clonotype: Its antigen is as yet unknown.

Findings of the study overall: High day-60 TCRbeta diversity in some patients came from surviving recipient T cells and thymic progenitors. T-cell counts and diversity at one year post-transplant came mainly from newly produced T cells. As was reported, about two months after transplant, alpha-beta T cells came from several hundred expanded graft clones.

Molecular barcoding with unique molecular identifiers was used for the TCRbeta library. TCRdb passed the PCR reads through MiXCR, listing each CDR3 protein once. Altogether 900,000 or so distinct CDR3 sequences are present, 15% to 20% being singletons, with the ten largest covering about 4.6%. The CDR3 loop spans 14 amino acids. CDR1 is SQVTM and CDR2 is ANQGSEA in the germline V gene. The trim removed 6 bases at V and 1 base at J, leaving 5 bases unmatched. Specimen: PBMCs, mostly from graft donor cells, collected 360 days after TCRalphabeta/CD19-depleted stem cell transplant. The TCR sequence derives from a male patient aged 10 to 17 who had a stem cell transplant for acute lymphoblastic leukemia, so the T cells may come from the graft donor. This rearrangement joins TRBV29-1 to TRBJ1-2, with 10 bases matching TRBD1. This CDR3 is CSVRDRGNNYGYTF. The CDR3 DNA reads as TGCAGCGTACGGGACAGGGGAAATAACTATGGCTACACCTTC.